The 22 T cell receptor beta chains below come from one sample, sequenced in a study of blood T cell repertoires in COVID-19. Repertoires were generated with immunoSEQ multiplex PCR, while TCRdb's copy carries only in-frame clones and drops some. The table has some 36,000 clones, 90% to 95% seen once. Sequencing used peripheral blood. All receptors derive from a man between 60 and 75 years old with active or convalescent COVID-19.

CDR3 nucleotides: TGTGCCAGTACCCCCGCGGGGGTCGGCAATCAGCCCCAGCATTTT. Amino acids: CASTPAGVGNQPQHF. The chain uses TRBV19 and TRBJ1-5, with a weak D call TRBD1 (5 bases). There are 15 residues in the CDR3. Trimming took off 7 bases at V and 2 bases at J, with 15 bases between the two ends. The V gene's germline CDR1 is LNHDA and CDR2 SQIVND (reference sequence). Complete variable domain (other parts from reference TRBV19 and TRBJ1-5): DGGITQSPKYLFRKEGQNVTLSCEQNLNHDAMYWYRQDPGQGLRLIYYSQIVNDFQKGDIAEGYSVSREKKESFPLTVTSAQKNPTAFYLCASTPAGVGNQPQHFGDGTRLSIL.

This chain joins TRBV6-5 and TRBJ2-7; TRBD1 might be the D (6 bases). Per germline, CDR1 MNHEY and CDR2 SVGAGI. This CDR3 region has 14 residues. V was shortened by 0 bases and J by 5 bases, with 11 bases between the two germline ends. The CDR3 protein is CASSYSRQVHEQYF. The CDR3 DNA sequence: TGTGCCAGCAGTTACTCTCGACAGGTCCACGAGCAGTACTTC.

The J gene is TRBJ2-5, the V gene TRBV6-1; D call uncertain. Germline assignment: CDR1 MNHNS and CDR2 SASEGT. V shed 0 bases and J shed 0 bases, with 8 bases lying between them. CDR3 length: 15 residues. CDR3 DNA sequence: TGTGCCAGCAGTGAAGCCTTCTTATACCAAGAGACCCAGTACTTC. Amino acids: CASSEAFLYQETQYF.

The J gene is TRBJ1-1, the V gene TRBV19, with D unclear. V lost 2 bases and J lost 0, with 7 bases in between. Germline V lookup: CDR1 LNHDA, CDR2 SQIVND (reference sequence). This CDR3 is 14 amino acids long. CDR3 amino acids: CASSITPMNTEAFF. CDR3 DNA sequence: TGTGCCAGTAGTATAACACCCATGAACACTGAAGCTTTCTTT.

The V gene is TRBV7-9, the J gene TRBJ2-7; D unclear. V lost 4 bases and J 3 bases, leaving 10 bases between the germline ends. The CDR3 has 13 amino acids. Looked up from germline, CDR1 is SEHNR and CDR2 is FQNEAQ (reference sequence). The CDR3: CASSSGVYYEQYF. The CDR3 DNA reads as TGTGCCAGCAGCTCCGGAGTATACTACGAGCAGTACTTC.

This rearrangement joins TRBV5-1 to TRBJ1-1; D may be TRBD1 (5 bases). The germline CDR1 and CDR2 sequences are SGHRS and YFSETQ. Between the trimmed V and J ends, which lost 0 bases and 5 bases, there was a span of 8 bases. This CDR3 region has 13 residues. The CDR3 reads CASSLEGVTEAFF. The DNA of the CDR3 is TGCGCCAGCAGCTTGGAAGGGGTGACTGAAGCTTTCTTT.

V usage is TRBV9 and J usage is TRBJ1-3; D may be TRBD1 (6 bases). The CDR3 sequence is 14 residues long. V gave up 3 bases and J gave up 0 bases, with 7 bases separating them. Germline loops: CDR1 SGDLS, CDR2 YYNGEE. CDR3 sequence (DNA): TGTGCCAGCAGCGGGACAGCCTCTGGAAACACCATATATTTT. Encoded protein: CASSGTASGNTIYF. Variable domain in full (rest from reference TRBV9 and TRBJ1-3): DSGVTQTPKHLITATGQRVTLRCSPRSGDLSVYWYQQSLDQGLQFLIQYYNGEERAKGNILERFSAQQFPDLHSELNLSSLELGDSALYFCASSGTASGNTIYFGEGSWLTVV.

This sequence joins TRBV2 and TRBJ2-2; 11 nucleotides align to TRBD1. V shed 8 bases, J shed 3 bases, and the junction held 2 bases outside the gene matches. The CDR3 spans 14 residues. Germline V gene lookup returns CDR1 SNHLY and CDR2 FYNNEI. This chain's CDR3 is CASRDRGYTGELFF. The CDR3 DNA is TGTGCCAGCCGGGACAGGGGGTACACCGGGGAGCTGTTTTTT.

This rearrangement joins TRBV5-6 to TRBJ1-6; 8 bases line up with TRBD1. The CDR3 sequence is 15 residues long. The germline V gene has CDR1 SGHDT and CDR2 YYEEEE. Trimming at V came to 4 bases and at J to 10 bases, leaving 10 bases not matched to a gene. The CDR3 DNA sequence: TGTGCCAGCAGCCCCTCTGGACAGGGAGGATCACCCCTCCACTTT. This gives the protein CASSPSGQGGSPLHF. The variable domain in full, completed from reference TRBV5-6 and TRBJ1-6, reads DAGVTQSPTHLIKTRGQQVTLRCSPKSGHDTVSWYQQALGQGPQFIFQYYEEEERQRGNFPDRFSGHQFPNYSSELNVNALLLGDSALYLCASSPSGQGGSPLHFGNGTRLTVT.

The chain couples TRBV20-1 to TRBJ2-7; weak D call: TRBD2 (5 bases). The CDR3 is 11 amino acids. The germline V and J ends were trimmed by 7 bases and 5 bases, with 12 bases remaining between them. Germline CDR1 DFQATT, CDR2 SNEGSKA (reference sequence). This CDR3 is CSGGWENEQYF. CDR3 in DNA: TGCAGTGGAGGATGGGAGAACGAGCAGTACTTC.

The chain uses TRBV24-1 and TRBJ2-7; the match to TRBD1 covers 7 bases. This CDR3 has 15 residues. Trimming at V came to 4 bases and at J to 5 bases, leaving 10 bases not matched to a gene. In germline, CDR1 is KGHDR, CDR2 SFDVKD. CDR3: CATSDPTQTGNEQYF. As DNA, the CDR3 is TGTGCCACCAGTGACCCAACCCAGACAGGGAACGAGCAGTACTTC.

This rearrangement joins TRBV28 to TRBJ1-5; D ambiguous. Per germline, CDR1 MDHEN and CDR2 SYDVKM. The CDR3 has 14 residues. Trimming shortened V by 5 bases and J by 4 bases, and 12 bases separated the two germline ends. The CDR3 is CASSPLDRNQPQHF. DNA of the CDR3: TGTGCCAGCAGTCCCCTAGATAGGAATCAGCCCCAGCATTTT.

The chain links TRBV19 to TRBJ1-2; perhaps TRBD1 as D (5 bases). V dropped 4 bases and J dropped 8 bases, with 11 bases sitting between them. CDR3 length equals 12 residues. Germline CDR1 and CDR2: LNHDA and SQIVND (reference sequence). CDR3 sequence reads: CASSKGLGGYTF. CDR3 coding DNA: TGTGCCAGTAGTAAGGGACTCGGAGGCTACACCTTC.

This chain connects TRBV30 to TRBJ2-1, with a weak D call TRBD2 (6 bases). Trimming took 2 bases from V and 6 from J, leaving 8 bases between them. The CDR3 loop spans 12 amino acids. CDR1 is GTSNPN, CDR2 SVGIG, per germline (reference sequence). The CDR3 sequence: CAWSLARNEQFF. In nucleotides, the CDR3 is TGTGCCTGGAGTCTAGCGCGCAATGAGCAGTTCTTC.

The rearrangement links TRBV6-2 or TRBV6-3 to TRBJ2-2; 8 bases map to TRBD2. Losses at the gene ends were 6 bases for V and 5 bases for J; bases not matched to a gene: 5. The CDR3 contains 14 residues. The germline gives CDR1 MNHEY, CDR2 SVGEGT. CDR3 protein: CASSGGARTGELFF. As DNA, the CDR3 is TGTGCCAGCAGCGGGGGGGCCCGGACCGGGGAGCTGTTTTTT.

The V gene is TRBV28, the J gene TRBJ1-2; 10 nucleotides match TRBD1. This CDR3 comprises 19 residues. From germline, CDR1 is MDHEN and CDR2 SYDVKM. Trimming at V came to 1 base and at J to 1 base, leaving 12 bases not matched to a gene. This chain's CDR3 is CASSLYIPGQGPLNYGYTF. The CDR3 coding sequence is TGTGCCAGCAGTTTATACATCCCGGGACAGGGGCCCCTTAACTATGGCTACACCTTC.

The gene calls are TRBV30 and TRBJ1-1, with a tentative D call TRBD1 (6 bases). CDR3 length equals 13 residues. Germline CDR1 and CDR2: GTSNPN and SVGIG (reference sequence). Deletions cut 3 bases from V and 4 bases from J, with 12 bases between. CDR3 DNA sequence: TGTGCCTGGAGCCTACAGGGACCCACTGAAGCTTTCTTT. Encoded protein: CAWSLQGPTEAFF.

The chain links TRBV7-2 to TRBJ2-1, with 8 bases identical to TRBD2. V lost 1 base, J lost 0 bases, and 2 bases stayed unmatched. The CDR3 covers 16 residues. The germline gives CDR1 SGHTA, CDR2 FQGNSA. CDR3 residues: CASSLDLAGSYNEQFF. The CDR3 bases are TGTGCCAGCAGCTTAGATCTAGCGGGCTCCTACAATGAGCAGTTCTTC.

The V call is TRBV29-1, the J call TRBJ1-2; tentatively, D is TRBD1 (6 bases). Germline CDR1 SQVTM, CDR2 ANQGSEA. V shed 7 bases and J shed 4 bases, with 13 bases lying between them. The CDR3 contains 12 residues. Here the CDR3 DNA reads TGCAGCGCAGGGGAGGGGGGCTATGGCTACACCTTC. It is translated as CSAGEGGYGYTF.

This rearrangement joins TRBV2 to TRBJ2-7; no reliable D call. Trimming cost V 5 bases and J 7 bases, with 9 bases left between them. There are 11 residues in the CDR3. CDR1 and CDR2 (germline): SNHLY, FYNNEI. CDR3 bases: TGTGCCAGCAGTCCCCTTCGGGAGCAGTACTTC. It translates to CASSPLREQYF.

The rearrangement uses TRBV19 and TRBJ2-6, with 10 bases fitting TRBD2. Germline loops: CDR1 LNHDA, CDR2 SQIVND (reference sequence). The junction had 4 bases not matched to a gene; V was cut back by 3 bases and J by 2 bases. This CDR3 has 17 residues. Here the CDR3 DNA reads TGTGCCAGTAGTATGGCTAGCGGGAGTACTGGGGCCAACGTCCTGACTTTC. Protein product: CASSMASGSTGANVLTF.

This rearrangement joins TRBV19 to TRBJ1-1, with 9 bases that match TRBD1. CDR1 LNHDA and CDR2 SQIVND come from the germline V gene (reference sequence). The CDR3 spans 14 residues. V shed 5 bases, J shed 5 bases, and the junction held 6 bases outside the gene matches. CDR3 sequence: CASSAQGARTEAFF. CDR3 sequence (DNA): TGTGCCAGTAGTGCACAGGGGGCCAGGACTGAAGCTTTCTTT.